The sequence of this T cell receptor beta chain was determined in a study of OX40 agonist ivuxolimab in advanced cancers. Here immunoSEQ multiplex PCR was the method, and the copy in TCRdb shows in-frame clones only, minus some. Of some 70,000 clones detected, around 83% appear once; the ten largest clones hold over 0.95%. In this sample, this clone turned up once. The sequence was collected from an adult with an advanced solid tumor such as melanoma, head and neck, liver or kidney cancer. The sequencing used CD4+ or CD8+ T cells sorted from blood, collected in a trial of the OX40 agonist ivuxolimab.

CDR3 protein: CASRAGSNTEAFF. For the CDR3, the DNA is TGCGCCAGCCGAGCGGGTTCGAACACTGAAGCTTTCTTT. V gene TRBV10-1 combines with J gene TRBJ1-1, with D uncertain. The CDR3 sequence is 13 residues long. CDR1 is WNHNN, CDR2 SYGVQD, per germline (reference sequence). The V end lost 8 bases, the J end lost 1 base, and 11 bases lay between the germline ends.